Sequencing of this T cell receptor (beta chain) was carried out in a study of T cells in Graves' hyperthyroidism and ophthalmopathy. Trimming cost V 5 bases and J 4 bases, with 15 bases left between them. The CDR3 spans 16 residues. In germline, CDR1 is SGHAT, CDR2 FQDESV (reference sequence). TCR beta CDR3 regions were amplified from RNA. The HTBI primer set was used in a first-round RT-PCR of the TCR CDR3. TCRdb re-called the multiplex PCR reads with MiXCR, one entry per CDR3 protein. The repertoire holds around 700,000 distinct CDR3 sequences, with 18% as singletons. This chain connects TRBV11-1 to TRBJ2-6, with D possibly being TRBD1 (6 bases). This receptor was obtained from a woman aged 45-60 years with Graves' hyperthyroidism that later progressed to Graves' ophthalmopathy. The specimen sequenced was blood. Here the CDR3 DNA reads TGTGCCAGCAGCCTAATCAGGGGATCCGGGGCCAACGTCCTGACTTTC. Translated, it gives CASSLIRGSGANVLTF. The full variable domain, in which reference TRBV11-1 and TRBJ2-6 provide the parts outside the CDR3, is EAEVAQSPRYKITEKSQAVAFWCDPISGHATLYWYRQILGQGPELLVQFQDESVVDDSQLPKDRFSAERLKGVDSTLKIQPAELGDSAMYLCASSLIRGSGANVLTFGAGSRLTVL.